This is a list of T cell receptor beta chains from one sample in a study of blood T cells in healthy people across ages. TCRdb re-called the 5' RACE reads with MiXCR, one entry per CDR3 protein. The profile shows approximately 800,000 distinct CDR3 sequences, roughly 24% of them singletons. These sequences were also reported in another study, on T cells of mothers and their children.

Sequenced input: blood. The source of these receptors is a boy younger than 18 in good health. Both conserved end residues are part of each CDR3. The order of the fields is V gene, J gene, CDR3 protein.

V: TRBV6-2/TRBV6-3; J: -; CDR3: CASSRRGVLGETQYF
V: TRBV6-5; J: TRBJ1-4; CDR3: CASSYEDGINEKLFF
V: TRBV20-1; J: TRBJ2-5; CDR3: CSAKPGQRETQYF
V: TRBV10-1; J: TRBJ2-2; CDR3: CASSEWSGELFF
V: TRBV29-1; J: TRBJ2-5; CDR3: CSAGLETQYF
V: TRBV3-1; J: TRBJ2-5; CDR3: CASSQDERPQETQYF
V: TRBV3-1; J: TRBJ2-3; CDR3: CASSPGEALTDTQYF
V: TRBV5-1; J: -; CDR3: CASSLSTGTTYNEQFF
V: TRBV20-1; J: TRBJ2-3; CDR3: CSAFSGGTDTQYF
V: TRBV20-1; J: -; CDR3: CSAIGTSSYEQYF
V: TRBV10-3; J: TRBJ2-5; CDR3: CAISESGRETQYF
V: TRBV7-2; J: TRBJ2-6; CDR3: CASSPLLHSGANVLTF
V: TRBV11-2; J: TRBJ2-5; CDR3: CASSSRVFQETQYF
V: TRBV11-2; J: TRBJ1-1; CDR3: CASSGWGGTEAFF
V: TRBV24-1; J: TRBJ2-5; CDR3: CATSGNTQETQYF
V: TRBV7-9; J: TRBJ2-3; CDR3: CASSLNGPGQGTDTQYF
V: TRBV7-6; J: TRBJ1-4; CDR3: CASSLEAGHTNEKLFF
V: TRBV7-2; J: TRBJ2-5; CDR3: CASSPGVTPREEEQYF
V: TRBV12-3/TRBV12-4; J: TRBJ2-1; CDR3: CASTPGASGLRGQFF
V: TRBV5-1; J: TRBJ2-1; CDR3: CASRDRVTYNEQFF
V: TRBV10-2; J: TRBJ1-4; CDR3: CASRPGQFNEKLFF
V: TRBV20-1; J: TRBJ2-5; CDR3: CSARGVGRETQYF
V: TRBV20-1; J: TRBJ1-2; CDR3: CSAEGPRKTTHYGYTF
V: TRBV27; J: TRBJ2-4; CDR3: CASSLLGQGPINIQYF
V: TRBV7-6; J: TRBJ1-1; CDR3: CASSSGYSRGRNTEAFF
V: TRBV6-2/TRBV6-3; J: TRBJ2-7; CDR3: CASRPRGKAGANEQYF
V: TRBV27; J: TRBJ2-7; CDR3: CASSLDRIAYEQYF
V: TRBV6-5; J: -; CDR3: CASRDPGVEQYF
V: TRBV20-1; J: TRBJ2-1; CDR3: CSARDLRQGSGYNEQFF
V: TRBV7-3; J: TRBJ1-3; CDR3: CASSLNPSGGAGNTIYF
V: TRBV10-3; J: TRBJ2-7; CDR3: CAIRRQDRRAYEQYF
V: TRBV15; J: TRBJ1-4; CDR3: CATSRVKGVNEKLFF
V: TRBV7-9; J: -; CDR3: CASSATSGGSLNEQFF
V: TRBV11-2; J: TRBJ2-2; CDR3: CASSLAVGRTGELFF
V: TRBV7-2; J: TRBJ2-7; CDR3: CASSLSHRGAYEQYF
V: TRBV15; J: TRBJ1-2; CDR3: CATRRVGHGYTF
V: TRBV29-1; J: TRBJ1-2; CDR3: CSVEAAGRDGYTF
V: TRBV3-1; J: TRBJ2-1; CDR3: CASSQSPLRDEQFF
V: TRBV27; J: TRBJ1-4; CDR3: CASSLYAGTEKLFF
V: TRBV11-2; J: TRBJ2-5; CDR3: CASSSDLPGTQYF
V: TRBV27; J: TRBJ1-4; CDR3: CASSPAGRYEKLFF
V: TRBV5-1; J: TRBJ2-2; CDR3: CASSQGPTNTGELFF
V: TRBV6-5; J: TRBJ2-5; CDR3: CASSSMSRDRVQYF
V: TRBV5-5; J: TRBJ2-1; CDR3: CASSLGEYNEQFF
V: TRBV2; J: TRBJ2-1; CDR3: CASGEYNEQFF
V: TRBV5-1; J: TRBJ2-5; CDR3: CASSLVAGKEETQYF
V: TRBV28; J: TRBJ2-7; CDR3: CASNTALSYEQYF
V: TRBV7-9; J: TRBJ2-3; CDR3: CASSLVIGVETQYF
V: TRBV10-2; J: -; CDR3: CATEETSDRGEQYF
V: TRBV30; J: TRBJ2-5; CDR3: CAWSVGTGGFETQYF
V: TRBV6-1; J: TRBJ2-5; CDR3: CASSEERRETQYF